Listed here are 6 T cell receptor beta chains from one sample, sequenced in a study of beta chain features in type 1 diabetes. What was sequenced were expressed TCRB transcripts, since all of the isolated RNA had been reverse transcribed. The protocol was immunoSEQ multiplex PCR, while the TCRdb copy is restricted to in-frame clones and leaves out a portion. The sample carries about 130,000 clones, around 10% recorded once. Their cognate antigens are unknown. Whole-study findings and limits: Moderately but significantly shorter TCRB CDR3s were found in Type 1 diabetes patients in all four CD4+ subsets.

Sequences were obtained from central memory CD4+ T cells from blood. These receptor sequences come from a man in his thirties or forties with type 1 diabetes.

About this clone: This same CDR3 is encoded by further DNA sequences in the sample. The gene calls are TRBV27 and TRBJ2-7; 12 nucleotides match TRBD1. This CDR3 spans 16 amino acids. The V gene's germline CDR1 is MNHEY and CDR2 SMNVEV (reference sequence). Trimming at V came to 5 bases and at J to 0 bases, leaving 5 bases not matched to a gene. The CDR3 coding sequence is TGTGCCAGCAGTCCCGGGACAGGGGGCGCCTCCTACGAGCAGTACTTC. It translates to CASSPGTGGASYEQYF.

CDR3 sequence: CAWSGQLYEQYF. The CDR3 nucleotides are TGTGCCTGGAGTGGACAGCTCTACGAGCAGTACTTC. The chain is built from TRBV30 and TRBJ2-5; a possible D gene is TRBD1 (5 bases). The J call is in doubt because the DNA end fits TRBJ2-7 better. This CDR3 is built from 12 residues. Germline values: CDR1 GTSNPN, CDR2 SVGIG (reference sequence).

The genes are TRBV2 and TRBJ1-5, with D maybe TRBD1 (5 bases). V lost 5 bases and J lost 5, with 10 bases in between. CDR3 size: 13 residues. The germline gives CDR1 SNHLY, CDR2 FYNNEI. This CDR3 is CASSPGMDQPQHF. CDR3 nucleotide sequence: TGTGCCAGCAGTCCAGGGATGGATCAGCCCCAGCATTTT.

The genes are TRBV2 and TRBJ1-5, with 7 bases matching TRBD1. V lost 6 bases and J lost 6; bases outside the gene matches: 8. The CDR3 length is 14 residues. CDR1 and CDR2 from the germline V gene are SNHLY and FYNNEI. The CDR3 coding sequence is TGTGCCAGCAGCCGACAGGGTTTGGGTCAGCCCCAGCATTTT. It specifies CASSRQGLGQPQHF.

The V call is TRBV19, the J call TRBJ1-2; a weak D match, TRBD1 (5 bases). The CDR3 consists of 14 residues. V was trimmed by 3 bases and J by 2 bases, leaving 10 bases between them. Per germline, CDR1 LNHDA and CDR2 SQIVND (reference sequence). The CDR3 spells CASSMGDRNYGYTF. CDR3 DNA: TGTGCCAGTAGTATGGGTGACAGAAACTATGGCTACACCTTC.

This clone was detected a few times. The chain recombines TRBV30 with TRBJ1-1, with a possible D match to TRBD1 (6 bases). V gave up 3 bases and J gave up 4 bases, with 12 bases separating them. In germline, CDR1 is GTSNPN, CDR2 SVGIG (reference sequence). This CDR3 is 13 amino acids long. The CDR3 bases are TGTGCCTGGAGCCGAGGGGGGGGCACTGAAGCTTTCTTT. Amino acids: CAWSRGGGTEAFF.